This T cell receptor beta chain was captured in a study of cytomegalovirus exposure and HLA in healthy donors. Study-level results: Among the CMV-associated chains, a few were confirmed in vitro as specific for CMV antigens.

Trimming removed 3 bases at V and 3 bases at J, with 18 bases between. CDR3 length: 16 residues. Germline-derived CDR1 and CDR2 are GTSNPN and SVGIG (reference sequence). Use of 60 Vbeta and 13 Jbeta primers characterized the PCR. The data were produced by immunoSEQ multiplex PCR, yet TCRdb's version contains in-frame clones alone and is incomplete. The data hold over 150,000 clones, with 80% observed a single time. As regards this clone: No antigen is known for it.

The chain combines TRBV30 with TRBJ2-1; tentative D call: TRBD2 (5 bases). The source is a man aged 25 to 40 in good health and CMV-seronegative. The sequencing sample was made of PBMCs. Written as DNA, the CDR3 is TGTGCCTGGAGGAGTCTGGGGAGCCTACTCTACAATGAGCAGTTCTTC. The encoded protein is CAWRSLGSLLYNEQFF.